The entry below gives a single T cell receptor beta chain sequence along with its context. Its antigen is unidentified. The length of the CDR3 is 11 residues. Between the trimmed V and J ends, which lost 4 bases and 9 bases, there was a span of 9 bases. Germline V lookup: CDR1 SQVTM, CDR2 ANQGSEA. This sample stems from a study of cytomegalovirus exposure and HLA in healthy donors. General study points: HLA alleles showed associations with 16,951 TCR beta sequences in a later analysis, at a 0.05 false discovery rate.

The PCR contained 60 Vbeta and 13 Jbeta primers. Assay used: immunoSEQ multiplex PCR; TCRdb lists only in-frame clones, some missing. The sample lists 150,000 or so clones, approximately 80% occurring once. The J gene is TRBJ1-4, the V gene TRBV29-1; D gene ambiguous. Sequenced sample: PBMCs. This receptor was identified in a male donor in good health and CMV-seronegative. For the CDR3, the DNA is TGCAGCGTTGGTTACAACCAAAAACTGTTTTTT. Its translation is CSVGYNQKLFF.